This T cell receptor beta chain originates from a study of T cell clonotyping in hematopoietic cell transplantation. Study findings and constraints: Pathologically expanded recipient clonotypes increased progressively from day 30 to day 180 as diversity fell. Without cell sorting, CD4 versus CD8 contributions remain unresolved. Broader posttransplant TCR repertoire diversity was predicted by graft donor and pretransplant recipient Inverse Simpson Index values. At the given depth, recipient repertoires were over 95% de novo clonotypes.

Germline CDR1 GTSNPN, CDR2 SVGIG (reference sequence). The length of the CDR3 is 15 residues. V shed 0 bases, J shed 0 bases, and the junction held 2 bases outside the gene matches. On this clone: No antigen is known for it.

Sequenced by immunoSEQ multiplex PCR; TCRdb stores in-frame clones only, minus some. The sample comprises under 15,000 clones, about 93% of which are singletons, and about 1.2% rests with the top ten. V and J are TRBV30 and TRBJ1-5; 7 bases align to TRBD1. The sequencing sample was made of peripheral blood mononuclear cells. This TCR was recovered from a man between 25 and 39 years old in good health. Some clones in this sample may be carry-over from other donors' samples. This chain's CDR3 is CAWSVGGPSNQPQHF. In DNA form, the CDR3 reads TGTGCCTGGAGTGTAGGGGGCCCTAGCAATCAGCCCCAGCATTTT.